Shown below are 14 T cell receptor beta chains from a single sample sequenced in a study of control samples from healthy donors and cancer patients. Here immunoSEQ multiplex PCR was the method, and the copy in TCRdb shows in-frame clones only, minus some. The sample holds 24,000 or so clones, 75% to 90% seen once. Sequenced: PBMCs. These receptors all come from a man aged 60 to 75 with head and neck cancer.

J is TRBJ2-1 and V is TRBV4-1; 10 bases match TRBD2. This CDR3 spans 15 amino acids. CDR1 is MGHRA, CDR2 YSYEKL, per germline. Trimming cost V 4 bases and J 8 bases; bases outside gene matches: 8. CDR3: CASSRGLAGADEQFF. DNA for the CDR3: TGCGCCAGCAGCCGCGGCCTAGCGGGAGCTGATGAGCAGTTCTTC.

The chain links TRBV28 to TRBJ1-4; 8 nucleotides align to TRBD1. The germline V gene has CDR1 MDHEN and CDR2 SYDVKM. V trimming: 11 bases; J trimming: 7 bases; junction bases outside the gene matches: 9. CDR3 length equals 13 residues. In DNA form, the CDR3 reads TGTGCCTCCGCGAGGACAGGGACTGAAAAACTGTTTTTT. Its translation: CASARTGTEKLFF.

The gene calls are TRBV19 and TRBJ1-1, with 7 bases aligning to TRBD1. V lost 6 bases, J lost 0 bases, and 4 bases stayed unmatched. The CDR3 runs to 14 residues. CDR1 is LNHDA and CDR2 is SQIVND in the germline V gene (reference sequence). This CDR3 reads CASSRQGLNTEAFF. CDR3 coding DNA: TGTGCCAGTAGCCGACAGGGATTGAACACTGAAGCTTTCTTT.

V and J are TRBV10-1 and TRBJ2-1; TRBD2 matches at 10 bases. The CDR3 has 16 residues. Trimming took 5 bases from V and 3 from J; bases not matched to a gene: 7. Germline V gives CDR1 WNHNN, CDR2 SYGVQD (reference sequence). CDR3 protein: CASSSTSGWGYNEQFF. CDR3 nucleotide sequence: TGCGCCAGCAGTTCGACTAGCGGGTGGGGCTACAATGAGCAGTTCTTC.

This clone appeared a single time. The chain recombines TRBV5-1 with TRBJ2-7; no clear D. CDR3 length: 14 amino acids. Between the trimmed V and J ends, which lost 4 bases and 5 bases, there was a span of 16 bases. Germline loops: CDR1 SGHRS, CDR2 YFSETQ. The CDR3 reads CASSPVPLKDEQYF. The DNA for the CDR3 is TGCGCCAGCAGCCCGGTCCCCCTCAAGGACGAGCAGTACTTC.

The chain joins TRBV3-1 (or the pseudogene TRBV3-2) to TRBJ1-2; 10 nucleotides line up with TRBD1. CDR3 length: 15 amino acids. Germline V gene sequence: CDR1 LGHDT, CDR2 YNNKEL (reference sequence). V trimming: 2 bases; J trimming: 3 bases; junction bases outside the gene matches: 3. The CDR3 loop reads CASSQPGQGHYGYTF. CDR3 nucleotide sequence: TGTGCCAGCAGCCAACCGGGACAGGGGCACTATGGCTACACCTTC.

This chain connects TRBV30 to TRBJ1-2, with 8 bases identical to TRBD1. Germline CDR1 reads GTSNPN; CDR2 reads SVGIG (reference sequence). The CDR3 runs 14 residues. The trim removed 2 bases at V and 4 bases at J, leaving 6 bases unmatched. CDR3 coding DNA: TGTGCCTGGAGTCCCGGAGGGACAGGCTATGGCTACACCTTC. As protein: CAWSPGGTGYGYTF.

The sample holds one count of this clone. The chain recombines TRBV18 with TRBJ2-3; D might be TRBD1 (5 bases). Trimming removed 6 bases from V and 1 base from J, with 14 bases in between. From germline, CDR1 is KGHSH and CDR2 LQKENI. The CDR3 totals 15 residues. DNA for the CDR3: TGTGCCAGCTCCCGACAGCAGCCCGGCACAGATACGCAGTATTTT. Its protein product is CASSRQQPGTDTQYF.

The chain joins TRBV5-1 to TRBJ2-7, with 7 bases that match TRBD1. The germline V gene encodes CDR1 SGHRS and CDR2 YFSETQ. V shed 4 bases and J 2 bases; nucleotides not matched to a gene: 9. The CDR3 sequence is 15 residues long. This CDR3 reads CASSEFTTGPYEQYF. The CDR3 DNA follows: TGCGCCAGCAGCGAGTTCACGACAGGGCCCTACGAGCAGTACTTC.

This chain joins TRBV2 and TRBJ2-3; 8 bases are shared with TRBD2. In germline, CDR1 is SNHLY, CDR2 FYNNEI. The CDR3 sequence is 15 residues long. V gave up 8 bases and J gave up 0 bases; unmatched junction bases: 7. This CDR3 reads CASERAGGSTDTQYF. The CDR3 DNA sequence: TGTGCCAGCGAACGGGCGGGGGGAAGCACAGATACGCAGTATTTT.

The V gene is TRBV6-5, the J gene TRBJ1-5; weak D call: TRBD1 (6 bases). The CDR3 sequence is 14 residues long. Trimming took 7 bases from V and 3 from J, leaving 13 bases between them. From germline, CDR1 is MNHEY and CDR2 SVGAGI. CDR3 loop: CASTNTGHNQPQHF. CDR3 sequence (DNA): TGTGCCAGCACTAATACAGGGCACAATCAGCCCCAGCATTTT.

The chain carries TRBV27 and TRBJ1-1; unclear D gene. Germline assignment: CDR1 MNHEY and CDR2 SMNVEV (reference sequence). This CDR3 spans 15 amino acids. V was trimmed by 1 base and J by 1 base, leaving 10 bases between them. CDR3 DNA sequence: TGTGCCAGCAGTTTATTGGGAGGACCGAACACTGAAGCTTTCTTT. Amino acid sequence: CASSLLGGPNTEAFF.

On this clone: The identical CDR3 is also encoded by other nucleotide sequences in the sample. This chain's CDR3 is CASGAGLGKYEQYF. The CDR3 DNA reads as TGTGCCAGTGGGGCGGGGTTAGGGAAATACGAGCAGTACTTC. The chain combines TRBV6-5 with TRBJ2-7, with D maybe TRBD2 (6 bases). The V and J ends lost 9 bases and 4 bases respectively, with 19 bases between them. CDR1 and CDR2 (germline): MNHEY, SVGAGI. This CDR3 comprises 14 residues.

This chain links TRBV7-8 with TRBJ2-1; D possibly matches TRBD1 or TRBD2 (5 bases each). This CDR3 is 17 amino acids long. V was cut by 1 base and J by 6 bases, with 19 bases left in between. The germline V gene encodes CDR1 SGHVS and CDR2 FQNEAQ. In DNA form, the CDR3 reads TGTGCCAGCAGCTTAGTGGCCGGGACGATGGGGGTCAATGAGCAGTTCTTC. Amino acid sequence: CASSLVAGTMGVNEQFF.